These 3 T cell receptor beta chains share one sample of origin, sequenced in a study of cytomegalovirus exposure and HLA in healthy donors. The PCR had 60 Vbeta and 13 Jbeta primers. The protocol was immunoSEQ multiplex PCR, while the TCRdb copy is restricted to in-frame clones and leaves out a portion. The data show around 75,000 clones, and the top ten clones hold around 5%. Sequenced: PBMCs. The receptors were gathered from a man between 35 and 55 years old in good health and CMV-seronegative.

The CDR3 sequence: CASSLSSGKYEQYF. CDR3 nucleotides: TGTGCCAGCAGCCTTAGCTCAGGGAAGTACGAGCAGTACTTC. The chain carries TRBV7-9 and TRBJ2-7; D is possibly TRBD1 (5 bases). The V end lost 5 bases, the J end lost 4 bases, and 15 bases lay between the germline ends. Germline CDR1 is SEHNR and CDR2 is FQNEAQ (reference sequence). The CDR3 loop spans 14 amino acids.

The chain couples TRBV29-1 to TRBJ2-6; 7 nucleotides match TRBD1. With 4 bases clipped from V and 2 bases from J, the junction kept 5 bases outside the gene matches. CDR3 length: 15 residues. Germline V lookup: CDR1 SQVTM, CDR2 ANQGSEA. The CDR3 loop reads CSVVGTGAGANVLTF. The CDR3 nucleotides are TGCAGCGTTGTTGGAACAGGGGCTGGGGCCAACGTCCTGACTTTC. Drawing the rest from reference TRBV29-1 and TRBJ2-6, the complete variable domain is SAVISQKPSRDICQRGTSLTIQCQVDSQVTMMFWYRQQPGQSLTLIATANQGSEATYESGFVIDKFPISRPNLTFSTLTVSNMSPEDSSIYLCSVVGTGAGANVLTFGAGSRLTVL.

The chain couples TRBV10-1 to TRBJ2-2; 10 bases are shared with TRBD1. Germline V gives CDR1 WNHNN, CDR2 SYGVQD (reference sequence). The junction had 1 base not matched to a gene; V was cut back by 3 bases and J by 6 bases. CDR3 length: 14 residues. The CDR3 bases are TGCGCCAGCAGTGACGGGACAGGGGCCGGGGAGCTGTTTTTT. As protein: CASSDGTGAGELFF.